The subject of this entry is one T cell receptor beta chain. This sample was included in a study of blood T cell repertoires in COVID-19. Libraries were prepared by immunoSEQ multiplex PCR; TCRdb keeps only in-frame clonotypes and omits some of them. Seen here are about 100,000 clones, roughly 87% observed once, and the top ten hold less than 8.5%. This receptor was taken from a man aged 30 to 45 in a cohort sampled during active COVID-19. The sample was peripheral blood.

The CDR3 sequence: CASSWQGGTNTGELFF. The CDR3 DNA reads TGTGCCAGCAGCTGGCAGGGAGGGACGAACACCGGGGAGCTGTTTTTT. This chain joins TRBV5-6 and TRBJ2-2; TRBD2 matches at 7 bases. V lost 3 bases and J lost 0; bases outside the gene matches: 5. CDR1 is SGHDT, CDR2 YYEEEE, per germline. CDR3 length: 16 amino acids.